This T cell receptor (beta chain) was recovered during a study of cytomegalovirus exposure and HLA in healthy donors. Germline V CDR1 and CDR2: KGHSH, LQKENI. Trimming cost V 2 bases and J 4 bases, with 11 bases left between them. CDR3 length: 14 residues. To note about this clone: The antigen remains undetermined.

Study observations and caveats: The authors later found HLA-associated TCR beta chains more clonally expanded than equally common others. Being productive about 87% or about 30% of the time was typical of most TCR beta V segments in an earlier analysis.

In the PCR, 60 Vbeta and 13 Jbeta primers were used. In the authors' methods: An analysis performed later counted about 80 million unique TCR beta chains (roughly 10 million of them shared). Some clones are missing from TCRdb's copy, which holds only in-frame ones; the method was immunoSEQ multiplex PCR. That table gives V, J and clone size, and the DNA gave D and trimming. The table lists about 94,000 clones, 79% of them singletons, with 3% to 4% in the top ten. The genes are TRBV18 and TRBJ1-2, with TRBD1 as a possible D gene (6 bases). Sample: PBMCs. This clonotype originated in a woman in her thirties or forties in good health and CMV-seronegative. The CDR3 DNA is TGTGCCAGCTCACCAGATACAGGGATCTATGGCTACACCTTC. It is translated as CASSPDTGIYGYTF.